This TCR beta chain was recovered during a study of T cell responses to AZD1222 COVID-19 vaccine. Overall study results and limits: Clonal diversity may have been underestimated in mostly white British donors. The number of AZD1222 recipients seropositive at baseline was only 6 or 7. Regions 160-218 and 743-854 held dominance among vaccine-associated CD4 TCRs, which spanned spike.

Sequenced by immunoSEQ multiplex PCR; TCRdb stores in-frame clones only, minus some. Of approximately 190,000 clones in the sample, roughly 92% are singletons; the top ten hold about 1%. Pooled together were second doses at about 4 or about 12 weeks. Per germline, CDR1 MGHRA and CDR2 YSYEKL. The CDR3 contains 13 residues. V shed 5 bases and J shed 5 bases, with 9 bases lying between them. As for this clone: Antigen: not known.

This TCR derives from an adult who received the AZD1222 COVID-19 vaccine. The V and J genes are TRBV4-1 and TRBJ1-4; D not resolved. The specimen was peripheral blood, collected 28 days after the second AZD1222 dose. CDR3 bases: TGCGCCAGCAGCGCAGGAATGAATGAAAAACTGTTTTTT. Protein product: CASSAGMNEKLFF.